The 5 T cell receptor beta chains reported below all come from one sample, sequenced in a study of T cell responses to AZD1222 COVID-19 vaccine. The repertoire was sequenced with immunoSEQ multiplex PCR; TCRdb's copy has only in-frame clones and lacks some. The sample holds around 140,000 clones, roughly 90% seen once. Sequenced material: peripheral blood, taken 28 days after the second AZD1222 dose. The receptors shown here come from an adult who received the AZD1222 COVID-19 vaccine.

The chain joins TRBV24-1 to TRBJ2-5; D remains ambiguous. CDR3 length: 15 amino acids. V was shortened by 4 bases and J by 5 bases, with 16 bases between the two germline ends. Germline V CDR1 and CDR2: KGHDR, SFDVKD. CDR3 sequence reads: CATSDRLARRETQYF. For the CDR3, the DNA is TGTGCCACCAGTGACAGGTTAGCAAGGCGGGAGACCCAGTACTTC.

The gene calls are TRBV28 and TRBJ2-1; D may be TRBD2 (6 bases). This CDR3 comprises 12 residues. Trimming cost V 6 bases and J 8 bases, with 11 bases left between them. Germline-derived CDR1 and CDR2 are MDHEN and SYDVKM. CDR3 DNA: TGTGCCAGCAGCTCGGGGGAGCATGAGCAGTTCTTC. It translates to CASSSGEHEQFF.

This sequence joins TRBV10-3 and TRBJ1-4; TRBD1 matches at 7 bases. V lost 2 bases and J lost 8; bases outside the gene matches: 8. CDR1 and CDR2 (germline): ENHRY, SYGVKD. The length of the CDR3 is 15 residues. CDR3 sequence: CAISERQGKYEKLFF. CDR3 DNA sequence: TGTGCCATCAGTGAGCGACAGGGCAAATACGAAAAACTGTTTTTT.

The chain joins TRBV3-1 (or the pseudogene TRBV3-2) to TRBJ1-2; no clear D. The length of the CDR3 is 13 residues. The V gene lost 3 bases and the J gene lost 8 bases, with 13 bases spanning the gap. Germline V CDR1 and CDR2: LGHDT, YNNKEL (reference sequence). The CDR3 loop is CASSQMADRGYTF. CDR3 DNA: TGTGCCAGCAGCCAGATGGCAGATCGGGGCTACACCTTC.

The count of this clone is one. The CDR3 reads CASSPDMALANYGYTF. The DNA for the CDR3 is TGTGCCAGCTCACCTGACATGGCCTTAGCCAACTATGGCTACACCTTC. The V and J genes are TRBV18 and TRBJ1-2; unclear D gene. The germline gives CDR1 KGHSH, CDR2 LQKENI. V lost 3 bases, J lost 2 bases, and 16 bases lay in between. The CDR3 extends over 16 amino acids.